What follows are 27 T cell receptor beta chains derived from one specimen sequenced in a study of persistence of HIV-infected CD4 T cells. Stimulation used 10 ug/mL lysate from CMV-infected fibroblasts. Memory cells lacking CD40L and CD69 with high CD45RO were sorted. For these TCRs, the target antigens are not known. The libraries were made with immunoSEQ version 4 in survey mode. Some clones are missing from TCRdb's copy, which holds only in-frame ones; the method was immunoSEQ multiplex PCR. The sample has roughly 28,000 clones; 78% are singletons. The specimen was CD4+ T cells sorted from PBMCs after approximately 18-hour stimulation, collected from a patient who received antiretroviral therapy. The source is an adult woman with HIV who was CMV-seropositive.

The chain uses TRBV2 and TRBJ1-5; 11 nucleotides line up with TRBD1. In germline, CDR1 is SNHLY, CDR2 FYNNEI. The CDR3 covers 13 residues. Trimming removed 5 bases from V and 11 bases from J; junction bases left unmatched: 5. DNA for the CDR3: TGTGCCAGCAGTTGGACAGGGGGCCCGTCCCAGCATTTT. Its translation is CASSWTGGPSQHF. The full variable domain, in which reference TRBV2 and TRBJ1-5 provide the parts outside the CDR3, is EPEVTQTPSHQVTQMGQEVILRCVPISNHLYFYWYRQILGQKVEFLVSFYNNEISEKSEIFDDQFSVERPDGSNFTLKIRSTKLEDSAMYFCASSWTGGPSQHFGDGTRLSIL.

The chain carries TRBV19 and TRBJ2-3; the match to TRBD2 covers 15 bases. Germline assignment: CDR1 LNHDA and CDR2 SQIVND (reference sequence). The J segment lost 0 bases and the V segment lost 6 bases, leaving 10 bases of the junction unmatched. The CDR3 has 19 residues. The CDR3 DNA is TGTGCCAGTAGGAACGAGGGACTAGCGGGGGGACGGAGCACAGATACGCAGTATTTT. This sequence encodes CASRNEGLAGGRSTDTQYF.

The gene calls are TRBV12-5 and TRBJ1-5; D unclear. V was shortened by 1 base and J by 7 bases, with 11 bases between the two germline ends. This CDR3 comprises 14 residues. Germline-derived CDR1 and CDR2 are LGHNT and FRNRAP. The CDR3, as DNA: TGTGCTAGTGGTTTGGGGACTGATGGGCAGCCCCAGCATTTT. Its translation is CASGLGTDGQPQHF.

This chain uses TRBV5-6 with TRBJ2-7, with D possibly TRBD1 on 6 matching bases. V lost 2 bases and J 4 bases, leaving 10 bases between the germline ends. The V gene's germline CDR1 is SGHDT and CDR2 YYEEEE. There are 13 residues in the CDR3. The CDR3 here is CASSFTGLYEQYF. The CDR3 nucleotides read TGTGCCAGCAGCTTCACAGGGTTGTACGAGCAGTACTTC.

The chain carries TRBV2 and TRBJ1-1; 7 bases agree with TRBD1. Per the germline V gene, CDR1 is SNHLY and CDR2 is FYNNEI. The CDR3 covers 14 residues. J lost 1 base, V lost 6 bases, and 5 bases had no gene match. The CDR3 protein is CASSLRQGNTEAFF. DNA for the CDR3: TGTGCCAGCAGCCTACGACAGGGGAACACTGAAGCTTTCTTT.

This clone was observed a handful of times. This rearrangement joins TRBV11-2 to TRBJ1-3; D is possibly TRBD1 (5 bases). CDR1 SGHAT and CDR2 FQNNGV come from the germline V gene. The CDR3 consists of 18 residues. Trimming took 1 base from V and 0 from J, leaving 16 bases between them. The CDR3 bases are TGTGCCAGCAGCTTAGTACCAGGGAGAGGGACCTCTGGAAACACCATATATTTT. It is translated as CASSLVPGRGTSGNTIYF. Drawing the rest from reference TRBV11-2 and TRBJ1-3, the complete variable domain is EAGVAQSPRYKIIEKRQSVAFWCNPISGHATLYWYQQILGQGPKLLIQFQNNGVVDDSQLPKDRFSAERLKGVDSTLKIQPAKLEDSAVYLCASSLVPGRGTSGNTIYFGEGSWLTVV.

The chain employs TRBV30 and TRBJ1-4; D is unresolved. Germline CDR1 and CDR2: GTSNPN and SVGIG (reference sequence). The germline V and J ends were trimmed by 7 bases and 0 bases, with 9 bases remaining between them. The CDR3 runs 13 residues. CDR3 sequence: CASAASTNEKLFF. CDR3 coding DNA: TGTGCCTCCGCGGCTTCAACTAATGAAAAACTGTTTTTT.

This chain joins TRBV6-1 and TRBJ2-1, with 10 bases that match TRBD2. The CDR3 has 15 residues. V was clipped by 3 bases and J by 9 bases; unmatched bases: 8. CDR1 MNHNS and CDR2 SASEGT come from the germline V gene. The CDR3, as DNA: TGTGCCAGCAGTGAGTCTAGCGGGGGATTAGGTGAGCAGTTCTTC. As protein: CASSESSGGLGEQFF.

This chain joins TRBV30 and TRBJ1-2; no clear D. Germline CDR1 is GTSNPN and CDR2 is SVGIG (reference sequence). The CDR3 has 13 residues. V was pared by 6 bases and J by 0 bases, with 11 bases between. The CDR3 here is CACQKGPNYGYTF. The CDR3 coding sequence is TGTGCCTGCCAAAAGGGCCCTAACTATGGCTACACCTTC.

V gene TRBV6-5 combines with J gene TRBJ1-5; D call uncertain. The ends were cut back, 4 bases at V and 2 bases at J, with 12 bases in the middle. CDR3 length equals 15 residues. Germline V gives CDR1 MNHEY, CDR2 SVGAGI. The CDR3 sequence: CASSLSMGGNQPQHF. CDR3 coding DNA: TGTGCCAGCAGTTTATCTATGGGAGGCAATCAGCCCCAGCATTTT.

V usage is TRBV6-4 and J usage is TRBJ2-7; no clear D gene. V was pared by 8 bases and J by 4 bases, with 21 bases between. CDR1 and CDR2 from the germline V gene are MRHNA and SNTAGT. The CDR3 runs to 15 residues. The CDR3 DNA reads TGTGCCAGCTCCGTACGCAGGCGTTTTATTTACGAGCAGTACTTC. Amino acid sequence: CASSVRRRFIYEQYF.

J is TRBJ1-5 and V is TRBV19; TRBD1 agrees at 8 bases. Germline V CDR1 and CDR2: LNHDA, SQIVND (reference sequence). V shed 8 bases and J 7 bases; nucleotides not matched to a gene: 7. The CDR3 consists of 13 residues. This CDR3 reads CASRTGREQPQHF. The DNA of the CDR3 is TGTGCCAGTCGGACAGGGAGGGAGCAGCCCCAGCATTTT. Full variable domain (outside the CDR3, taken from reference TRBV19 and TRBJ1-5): DGGITQSPKYLFRKEGQNVTLSCEQNLNHDAMYWYRQDPGQGLRLIYYSQIVNDFQKGDIAEGYSVSREKKESFPLTVTSAQKNPTAFYLCASRTGREQPQHFGDGTRLSIL.

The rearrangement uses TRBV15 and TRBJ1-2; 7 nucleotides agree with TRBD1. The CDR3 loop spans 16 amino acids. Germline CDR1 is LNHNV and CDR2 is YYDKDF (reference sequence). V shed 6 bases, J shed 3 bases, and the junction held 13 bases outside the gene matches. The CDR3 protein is CATSFVPGQRDYGYTF. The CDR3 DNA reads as TGTGCCACCAGTTTTGTCCCGGGACAGAGAGACTATGGCTACACCTTC.

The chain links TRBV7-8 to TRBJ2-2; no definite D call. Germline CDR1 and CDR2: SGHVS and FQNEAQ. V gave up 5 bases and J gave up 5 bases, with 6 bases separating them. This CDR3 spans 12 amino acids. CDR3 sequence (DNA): TGTGCCAGCAGCATATGGACCGGGGAGCTGTTTTTT. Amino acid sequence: CASSIWTGELFF.

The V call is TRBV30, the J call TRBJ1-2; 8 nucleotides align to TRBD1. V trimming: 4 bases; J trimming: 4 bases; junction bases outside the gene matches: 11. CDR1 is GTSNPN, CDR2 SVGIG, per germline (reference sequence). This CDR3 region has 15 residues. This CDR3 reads CAWTSTGAGVYGYTF. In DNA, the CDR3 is TGTGCCTGGACCTCGACAGGGGCTGGTGTCTATGGCTACACCTTC.

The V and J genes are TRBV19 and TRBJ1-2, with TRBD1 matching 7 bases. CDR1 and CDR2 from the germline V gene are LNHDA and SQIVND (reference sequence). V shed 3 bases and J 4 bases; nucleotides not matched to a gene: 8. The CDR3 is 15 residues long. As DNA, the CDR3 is TGTGCCAGTAGTATCCCGGGCGACAGGGTCTATGGCTACACCTTC. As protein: CASSIPGDRVYGYTF. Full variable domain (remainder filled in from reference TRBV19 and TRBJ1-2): DGGITQSPKYLFRKEGQNVTLSCEQNLNHDAMYWYRQDPGQGLRLIYYSQIVNDFQKGDIAEGYSVSREKKESFPLTVTSAQKNPTAFYLCASSIPGDRVYGYTFGSGTRLTVV.

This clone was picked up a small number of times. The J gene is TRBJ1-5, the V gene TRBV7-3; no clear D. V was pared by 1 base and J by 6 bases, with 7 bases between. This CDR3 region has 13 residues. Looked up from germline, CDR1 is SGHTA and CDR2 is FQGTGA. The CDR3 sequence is CASSLRFGQPQHF. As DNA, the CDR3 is TGTGCCAGCAGCTTAAGGTTCGGTCAGCCCCAGCATTTT. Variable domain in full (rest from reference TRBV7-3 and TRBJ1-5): GAGVSQTPSNKVTEKGKYVELRCDPISGHTALYWYRQSLGQGPEFLIYFQGTGAADDSGLPNDRFFAVRPEGSVSTLKIQRTERGDSAVYLCASSLRFGQPQHFGDGTRLSIL.

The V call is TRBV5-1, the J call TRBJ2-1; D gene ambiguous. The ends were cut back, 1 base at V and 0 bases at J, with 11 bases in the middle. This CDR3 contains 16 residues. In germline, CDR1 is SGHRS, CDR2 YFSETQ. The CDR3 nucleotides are TGCGCCAGCAGCTTGCCGGCTACCAACTCCTACAATGAGCAGTTCTTC. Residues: CASSLPATNSYNEQFF.

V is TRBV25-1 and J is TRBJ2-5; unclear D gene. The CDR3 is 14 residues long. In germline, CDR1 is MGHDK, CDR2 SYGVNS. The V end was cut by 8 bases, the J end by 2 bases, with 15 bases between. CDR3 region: CASGRASSQETQYF. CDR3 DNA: TGTGCCAGCGGCCGCGCGAGTTCGCAAGAGACCCAGTACTTC.

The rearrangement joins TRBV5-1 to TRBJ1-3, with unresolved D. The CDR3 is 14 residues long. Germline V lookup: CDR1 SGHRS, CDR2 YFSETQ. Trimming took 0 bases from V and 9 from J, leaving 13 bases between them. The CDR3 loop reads CASSLALGSSTIYF. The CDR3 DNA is TGCGCCAGCAGCTTGGCATTGGGGAGTTCCACCATATATTTT.

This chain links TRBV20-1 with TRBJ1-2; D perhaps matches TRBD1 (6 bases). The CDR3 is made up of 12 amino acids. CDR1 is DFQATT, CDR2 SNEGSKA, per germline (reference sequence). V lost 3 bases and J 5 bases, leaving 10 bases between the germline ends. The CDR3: CSASRGAYGYTF. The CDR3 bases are TGCAGTGCTAGTCGGGGGGCGTATGGCTACACCTTC.

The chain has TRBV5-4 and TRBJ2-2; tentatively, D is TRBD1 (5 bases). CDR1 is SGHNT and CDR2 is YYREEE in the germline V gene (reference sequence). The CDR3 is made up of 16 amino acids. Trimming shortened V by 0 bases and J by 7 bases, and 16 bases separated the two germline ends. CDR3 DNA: TGTGCCAGCAGCTTGGGGGTCAGGGTCGGTAGCGGGGAGCTGTTTTTT. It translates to CASSLGVRVGSGELFF.

CDR3 nucleotides: TGTGCCAGCAGAGACGGGTCTTACTATGGCTACACCTTC. It is translated as CASRDGSYYGYTF. This chain uses TRBV6-5 with TRBJ1-2; no firm D call. Germline CDR1 is MNHEY and CDR2 is SVGAGI. The CDR3 has 13 amino acids. The V end lost 6 bases, the J end lost 3 bases, and 11 bases lay between the germline ends.

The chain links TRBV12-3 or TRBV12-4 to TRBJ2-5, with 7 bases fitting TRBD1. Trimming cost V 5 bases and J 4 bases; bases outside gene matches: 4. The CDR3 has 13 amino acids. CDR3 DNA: TGTGCCAGCAGTCGGACAGGTACAGAGACCCAGTACTTC. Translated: CASSRTGTETQYF.

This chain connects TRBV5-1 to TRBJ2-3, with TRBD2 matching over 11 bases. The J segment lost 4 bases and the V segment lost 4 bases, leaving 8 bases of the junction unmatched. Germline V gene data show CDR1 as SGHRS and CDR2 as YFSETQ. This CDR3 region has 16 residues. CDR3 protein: CASSALAGGRADTQYF. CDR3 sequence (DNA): TGCGCCAGCAGCGCCTTAGCGGGGGGGCGGGCAGATACGCAGTATTTT. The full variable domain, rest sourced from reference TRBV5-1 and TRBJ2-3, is KAGVTQTPRYLIKTRGQQVTLSCSPISGHRSVSWYQQTPGQGLQFLFEYFSETQRNKGNFPGRFSGRQFSNSRSEMNVSTLELGDSALYLCASSALAGGRADTQYFGPGTRLTVL.

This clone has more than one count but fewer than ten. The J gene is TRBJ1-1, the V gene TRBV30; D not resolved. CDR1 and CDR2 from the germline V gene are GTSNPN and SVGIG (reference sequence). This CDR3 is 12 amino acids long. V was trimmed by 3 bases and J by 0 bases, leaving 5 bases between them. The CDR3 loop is CAWRALNTEAFF. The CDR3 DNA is TGTGCCTGGAGGGCCCTGAACACTGAAGCTTTCTTT.

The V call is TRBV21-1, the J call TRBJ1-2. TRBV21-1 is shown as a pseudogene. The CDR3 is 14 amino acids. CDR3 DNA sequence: TGTGCCAGCAGCTACTACCCGGGGGGGGATGGCTACACCTTC. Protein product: CASSYYPGGDGYTF.